Presented here are 28 T cell receptor beta chains from one specimen sequenced in a study of cytotoxic CD8 clonotypes in ibrutinib-treated CLL. TCRdb's table, derived via immunoSEQ multiplex PCR, lists solely in-frame clones and lacks some. The sample comprises 35,000 or so clones, 69% of which are singletons, and about a quarter rests with the top ten. Sample: PBMCs, taken before ibrutinib treatment. The receptors were sampled from a human donor with chronic lymphocytic leukemia.

V usage is TRBV19 and J usage is TRBJ1-1, with D perhaps matching TRBD1 (5 bases). The length of the CDR3 is 16 residues. V was trimmed by 7 bases and J by 4 bases, leaving 22 bases between them. Germline loops: CDR1 LNHDA, CDR2 SQIVND (reference sequence). The CDR3 bases are TGTGCCAGTACTCGCAGGGCAAACAGCAAGGGCACTGAAGCTTTCTTT. Translating it yields CASTRRANSKGTEAFF.

The V call is TRBV25-1, the J call TRBJ1-6, with D hard to call. Germline V lookup: CDR1 MGHDK, CDR2 SYGVNS. The CDR3 totals 14 residues. V lost 5 bases and J 4 bases, leaving 9 bases between the germline ends. The CDR3 sequence is CASSRVPYNSPLHF. In DNA form, the CDR3 reads TGTGCCAGCAGTCGGGTTCCTTATAATTCACCCCTCCACTTT. The whole variable domain, filled in from reference TRBV25-1 and TRBJ1-6, reads EADIYQTPRYLVIGTGKKITLECSQTMGHDKMYWYQQDPGMELHLIHYSYGVNSTEKGDLSSESTVSRIRTEHFPLTLESARPSHTSQYLCASSRVPYNSPLHFGNGTRLTVT.

This clone was detected once. The chain links TRBV5-1 to TRBJ2-3; TRBD2 is a possible D gene (5 bases). Germline CDR1 and CDR2: SGHRS and YFSETQ. V shed 0 bases and J shed 6 bases, with 14 bases lying between them. The CDR3 contains 15 residues. The CDR3 DNA reads as TGCGCCAGCAGCTTGGTCTTCCCAGGACTCGATACGCAGTATTTT. Encoded protein: CASSLVFPGLDTQYF.

The chain employs TRBV11-2 and TRBJ1-2; 8 nucleotides agree with TRBD1. In germline, CDR1 is SGHAT, CDR2 FQNNGV. CDR3 length: 15 residues. The V segment lost 1 base and the J segment 4 bases; nucleotides outside the gene matches: 5. CDR3 DNA: TGTGCCAGCAGCTTAGGGCAGGGGGCAGGCTATGGCTACACCTTC. As protein: CASSLGQGAGYGYTF.

This chain connects TRBV27 to TRBJ2-3; D could derive from TRBD1 or TRBD2 (6 bases each). Per the germline V gene, CDR1 is MNHEY and CDR2 is SMNVEV (reference sequence). This CDR3 is 14 amino acids long. V was clipped by 8 bases and J by 2 bases, with 14 bases between them. Here the CDR3 reads CASLGGPVTDTQYF. CDR3 nucleotides: TGTGCCAGCTTAGGGGGGCCGGTCACAGATACGCAGTATTTT.

The genes are TRBV19 and TRBJ2-5; D ambiguous. Germline CDR1 reads LNHDA; CDR2 reads SQIVND (reference sequence). Trimming shortened V by 9 bases and J by 2 bases, and 10 bases separated the two germline ends. This CDR3 is built from 12 residues. The CDR3 DNA follows: TGTGCCAGAAAGGAGTTTCAAGAGACCCAGTACTTC. Translation: CARKEFQETQYF.

The rearrangement links TRBV11-2 to TRBJ2-7, with D perhaps TRBD1 (5 bases). CDR1 is SGHAT and CDR2 is FQNNGV in the germline V gene. V shed 4 bases and J shed 1 base, with 11 bases lying between them. The CDR3 spans 14 residues. The CDR3 DNA reads as TGTGCCAGCAGCTCAATAGGGGCTTCCTACGAGCAGTACTTC. The encoded protein is CASSSIGASYEQYF.

For this clone: This sample includes further DNA sequences coding for the same CDR3. The chain combines TRBV5-6 with TRBJ2-5, with TRBD2 matching over 9 bases. CDR1 SGHDT and CDR2 YYEEEE come from the germline V gene. V was clipped by 4 bases and J by 1 base; unmatched bases: 14. The CDR3 sequence is 18 residues long. CDR3 sequence (DNA): TGTGCCAGCAGCCGGCCCGGGGCGGGGCGGGGGGGCCAAGAGACCCAGTACTTC. Translated: CASSRPGAGRGGQETQYF.

This clone came up once. The chain joins TRBV4-1 to TRBJ2-7; D remains ambiguous. Per the germline V gene, CDR1 is MGHRA and CDR2 is YSYEKL. The V gene lost 1 base and the J gene lost 4 bases, with 14 bases spanning the gap. There are 15 residues in the CDR3. In DNA form, the CDR3 reads TGCGCCAGCAGCCAAGGCGAAGGCGGACCTTACGAGCAGTACTTC. Its protein product is CASSQGEGGPYEQYF.

This clone has a handful of counts. This chain joins TRBV9 and TRBJ2-2, with 11 bases identical to TRBD2. The CDR3 has 16 residues. The V gene's germline CDR1 is SGDLS and CDR2 YYNGEE. V shed 1 base and J 3 bases; nucleotides not matched to a gene: 2. The CDR3 coding sequence is TGTGCCAGCAGCGTACTAGCGGGAGGATACACCGGGGAGCTGTTTTTT. Its translation is CASSVLAGGYTGELFF.

The rearrangement uses TRBV5-1 and TRBJ1-4; TRBD1 matches 7 bases. The CDR3 spans 15 residues. Germline CDR1 reads SGHRS; CDR2 reads YFSETQ. V trimming: 4 bases; J trimming: 5 bases; junction bases outside the gene matches: 8. The CDR3, as DNA: TGCGCCAGCAGCCCGACCGGGACAGAGAATGAAAAACTGTTTTTT. This encodes CASSPTGTENEKLFF. The full variable domain, with the rest looked up from reference TRBV5-1 and TRBJ1-4, is KAGVTQTPRYLIKTRGQQVTLSCSPISGHRSVSWYQQTPGQGLQFLFEYFSETQRNKGNFPGRFSGRQFSNSRSEMNVSTLELGDSALYLCASSPTGTENEKLFFGSGTQLSVL.

This clone has a single count. The rearrangement uses TRBV11-3 and TRBJ2-5; 8 bases fit TRBD1. The CDR3 is made up of 16 amino acids. J lost 1 base, V lost 3 bases, and 7 bases had no gene match. From germline, CDR1 is SGHNT and CDR2 YENEEA. CDR3 residues: CASSFGRGTGQETQYF. The CDR3 DNA follows: TGTGCCAGCAGCTTTGGCCGGGGGACAGGCCAAGAGACCCAGTACTTC.

This clone was picked up one time. V usage is TRBV5-6 and J usage is TRBJ2-7; tentative D call: TRBD1 (5 bases). V was pared by 4 bases and J by 3 bases, with 8 bases between. Per germline, CDR1 SGHDT and CDR2 YYEEEE. This CDR3 contains 12 residues. CDR3 sequence reads: CASSPQGYEQYF. The CDR3 DNA is TGTGCCAGCAGCCCGCAGGGCTACGAGCAGTACTTC.

The V call is TRBV4-1, the J call TRBJ2-1, with D unresolved. This CDR3 is 13 amino acids long. Trimming took off 4 bases at V and 8 bases at J, with 12 bases between the two ends. From germline, CDR1 is MGHRA and CDR2 YSYEKL. As DNA, the CDR3 is TGCGCCAGCAGCCTCGGACCCTGGGATGAGCAGTTCTTC. Its translation is CASSLGPWDEQFF.

V gene TRBV2 combines with J gene TRBJ2-7; a possible D gene is TRBD2 (5 bases). This CDR3 has 12 residues. Per the germline V gene, CDR1 is SNHLY and CDR2 is FYNNEI. The V and J ends lost 4 bases and 3 bases respectively, with 7 bases between them. Here the CDR3 reads CASSVSGYEQYF. The CDR3 DNA follows: TGTGCCAGCAGTGTAAGCGGCTACGAGCAGTACTTC.

This chain joins TRBV7-9 and TRBJ2-7, with 10 bases identical to TRBD1. CDR1 is SEHNR, CDR2 FQNEAQ, per germline (reference sequence). J lost 5 bases, V lost 6 bases, and 13 bases had no gene match. The CDR3 consists of 16 residues. Written as DNA, the CDR3 is TGTGCCAGCAGTCACGCTCCGGGACAGGGGTTCGACGAGCAGTACTTC. This gives the protein CASSHAPGQGFDEQYF.

The CDR3 spells CASSKDGGNYNYGYTF. CDR3 nucleotide sequence: TGTGCCAGCAGCAAGGACGGAGGAAATTACAACTATGGCTACACCTTC. The V and J genes are TRBV7-9 and TRBJ1-2; no clear D. The CDR3 loop spans 16 amino acids. The germline gives CDR1 SEHNR, CDR2 FQNEAQ (reference sequence). Trimming stripped 5 bases from V and 2 bases from J, with 18 bases between.

The chain couples TRBV6-5 to TRBJ2-2; tentative D call: TRBD2 (5 bases). Deletions cut 6 bases from V and 3 bases from J, with 14 bases between. Germline lookup yields CDR1 MNHEY and CDR2 SVGAGI. This CDR3 is 15 amino acids long. Written as DNA, the CDR3 is TGTGCCAGCAGACCATTAGGGAGATACACCGGGGAGCTGTTTTTT. Translation gives CASRPLGRYTGELFF.

The CDR3 protein is CASSISQGSYGYTF. The CDR3 region has the DNA TGTGCCAGTAGTATTAGTCAGGGAAGCTATGGCTACACCTTC. The chain employs TRBV19 and TRBJ1-2; TRBD1 might be the D (5 bases). Germline lookup yields CDR1 LNHDA and CDR2 SQIVND (reference sequence). The CDR3 contains 14 residues. V lost 3 bases and J 4 bases, leaving 12 bases between the germline ends.

The gene calls are TRBV5-5 and TRBJ1-2, with 11 bases matching TRBD1. Germline V gene data show CDR1 as SGHKS and CDR2 as YYEKEE (reference sequence). This CDR3 region has 16 residues. Germline trimming cut 0 bases from V and 5 bases from J; bases unmatched to any gene: 6. The DNA of the CDR3 is TGTGCCAGCAGCTTGGCCCGGACAGGGGGCTTATATGGCTACACCTTC. Its translation: CASSLARTGGLYGYTF.

This sequence joins TRBV15 and TRBJ2-7; D not resolved. This CDR3 region has 13 residues. V dropped 0 bases and J dropped 5 bases, with 8 bases sitting between them. CDR1 is LNHNV, CDR2 YYDKDF, per germline (reference sequence). CDR3 amino acids: CATSRDPPHEQYF. The CDR3 nucleotides read TGTGCCACCAGCAGAGATCCCCCCCACGAGCAGTACTTC.

The chain employs TRBV11-3 and TRBJ1-4; 8 bases match TRBD1. The junction had 3 bases not matched to a gene; V was cut back by 4 bases and J by 5 bases. The CDR3 has 14 residues. The germline gives CDR1 SGHNT, CDR2 YENEEA. This CDR3 is CASSSGTGNEKLFF. As DNA, the CDR3 is TGTGCCAGCAGCTCCGGGACAGGAAATGAAAAACTGTTTTTT. The complete variable domain, with remaining parts taken from reference TRBV11-3 and TRBJ1-4, reads EAGVVQSPRYKIIEKKQPVAFWCNPISGHNTLYWYLQNLGQGPELLIRYENEEAVDDSQLPKDRFSAERLKGVDSTLKIQPAELGDSAVYLCASSSGTGNEKLFFGSGTQLSVL.

This clone has more than one count but fewer than ten. This rearrangement joins TRBV11-2 to TRBJ2-1; D remains ambiguous. The CDR3 totals 11 residues. The V gene lost 2 bases and the J gene lost 7 bases, with 3 bases spanning the gap. Germline assignment: CDR1 SGHAT and CDR2 FQNNGV. The CDR3 here is CASSLTNEQFF. CDR3 DNA: TGTGCCAGCAGCTTAACGAATGAGCAGTTCTTC.

The rearrangement links TRBV14 to TRBJ2-1; perhaps D is TRBD1 or TRBD2 (5 bases each). CDR1 SGHDN and CDR2 FVKESK come from the germline V gene. Between the trimmed V and J ends, which lost 0 bases and 3 bases, there was a span of 21 bases. The CDR3 is made up of 19 amino acids. CDR3 nucleotides: TGTGCCAGCAGCCAAGAATATGCTTTGGGGGATGAGGGCTACAATGAGCAGTTCTTC. It is translated as CASSQEYALGDEGYNEQFF.

This clone was seen a few times. The chain joins TRBV27 to TRBJ2-7; D is ambiguous. Germline lookup yields CDR1 MNHEY and CDR2 SMNVEV (reference sequence). The germline V and J ends were trimmed by 4 bases and 0 bases, with 4 bases remaining between them. The CDR3 is 12 residues long. CDR3 sequence (DNA): TGTGCCAGCAGTTCGCGCTCCTACGAGCAGTACTTC. Amino acids: CASSSRSYEQYF.

The chain recombines TRBV10-3 with TRBJ2-7; 11 bases line up with TRBD1. Germline values: CDR1 ENHRY, CDR2 SYGVKD. The CDR3 is 13 residues long. Trimming at V came to 10 bases and at J to 5 bases, leaving 7 bases not matched to a gene. Written as DNA, the CDR3 is TGTGCCAGCGGACAGGGGGCTGTTGACGAGCAGTACTTC. Protein: CASGQGAVDEQYF.

The V gene is TRBV6-5, the J gene TRBJ2-7, with D possibly matching TRBD1 (5 bases). Trimming shortened V by 10 bases and J by 6 bases, and 16 bases separated the two germline ends. This CDR3 has 12 residues. In germline, CDR1 is MNHEY, CDR2 SVGAGI. This chain's CDR3 is CATMGLVAEQYF. DNA for the CDR3: TGTGCCACCATGGGGCTTGTTGCCGAGCAGTACTTC.

V is TRBV6-7 and J is TRBJ2-3; no clear D gene. TRBV6-7 is flagged as an ORF with uncertain function. The CDR3 spans 13 residues. Trimming removed 5 bases from V and 0 bases from J, with 6 bases in between. The CDR3, as DNA: TGTGCCAGCAGTACGGACAGCACAGATACGCAGTATTTT. Its translation is CASSTDSTDTQYF.